The next 3 T cell receptor beta chains were all read from a single sample in a study of blood T cell repertoires in COVID-19 (dated by TCRdb to 2020 to 2021). Library preparation used the immunoSEQ multiplex PCR assay. Drawn from immuneACCESS, this table holds only the in-frame rearrangements with V and J called that TCRdb kept. Clones are partly lost; checked studies trace under half to an unresolved V gene and leave the rest unexplained. The sample table holds around 72,000 clones, of which 91% were seen once. Less than 15% of the sample belongs to the ten largest clones. The material sequenced was peripheral blood. Receptors were obtained from a human donor with active COVID-19. The donor label of this sample is uncertain.

In its sample, this clone was seen once. This chain connects TRBV7-2 to TRBJ2-3, with TRBD1 matching over 10 bases. This CDR3 is 15 amino acids long. Germline CDR1 and CDR2: SGHTA and FQGNSA. V was clipped by 4 bases and J by 5 bases; unmatched bases: 6. In DNA, the CDR3 is TGTGCCAGCAGCTCACGGACAGGGGGGGGAGATACGCAGTATTTT. Its protein product is CASSSRTGGGDTQYF.

The rearrangement uses TRBV12-3 or TRBV12-4 and TRBJ1-5; D unresolved. The V end was cut by 5 bases, the J end by 4 bases, with 9 bases between. This CDR3 spans 13 amino acids. CDR3 loop: CASSPQENQPQHF. Here the CDR3 DNA reads TGTGCCAGCAGTCCCCAAGAGAATCAGCCCCAGCATTTT.

This clone was seen a handful of times. V usage is TRBV24-1 and J usage is TRBJ2-1, with D possibly TRBD2 on 6 matching bases. Trimming left V 9 bases short and J 4 bases short, with 6 bases between. Germline V gene data show CDR1 as KGHDR and CDR2 as SFDVKD. This CDR3 has 11 residues. CDR3 sequence: CATGGYNEQFF. CDR3 DNA sequence: TGTGCCACCGGGGGGTACAATGAGCAGTTCTTC.